This T cell receptor beta chain was sequenced in a study of Tregs in tolerant kidney transplant recipients. Broader study findings: Activated donor B cell expansion appeared to reveal the most relevant donor-specific TCRbeta repertoire. Few patients were studied, so findings need validation in larger groups.

The CDR3 length is 13 residues. Germline CDR1 GTSNPN, CDR2 SVGIG (reference sequence). V lost 2 bases and J 0 bases, leaving 5 bases between the germline ends. The assay was immunoSEQ multiplex PCR, and TCRdb's table has in-frame clones only and misses some. The data contain some 100,000 clones, 92% of them seen just once; the ten biggest clones take up around 0.58%. Thawed PBMCs were FACS-sorted into unstimulated CD4+CD25+CD127- regulatory T cells, CD4+CD25- non-regulatory cells, CD4 and CD8 cells. Details on this clone: The antigen is unknown.

Input material: CD4+ T cells from blood. This chain joins TRBV30 and TRBJ1-5; unclear D gene. The TCR was taken from a human donor in good health. The CDR3 spells CAWSKNSNQPQHF. The DNA of the CDR3 is TGTGCCTGGAGTAAGAATAGCAATCAGCCCCAGCATTTT.